The TCR beta chain described here comes from a study of T cells in Graves' hyperthyroidism and ophthalmopathy. Study-wide findings and caveats: Most expanded thyroid clonotypes above 0.001 also appeared in blood.

Germline-derived CDR1 and CDR2 are SGHRS and YFSETQ. Trimming took off 1 base at V and 3 bases at J, with 16 bases between the two ends. The CDR3 extends over 16 amino acids. This clonotype was seen ten or more times. Its specificity is not known. These patients, aged 18 to 65, had recently diagnosed hyperthyroidism lasting under 2 months. Patients showing uncontrolled infection, other autoimmune disease, pregnancy or lactation were ineligible. Each diagnosis was grounded in clinical symptoms, serum thyroxine and TRAb, thyroid ultrasound, and orbital computed tomography. Amplification of TCR beta CDR3 regions used RNA as the template. The HTBI primer set served for first-round RT-PCR of the TCR CDR3. From the multiplex PCR reads, TCRdb called clonotypes with MiXCR, one entry per CDR3 protein. The table records around 350,000 distinct CDR3 sequences, about 18% of them present only once.

This TCR was recovered from a woman younger than 35 with Graves' hyperthyroidism. Sequencing was performed on blood. V usage is TRBV5-1 and J usage is TRBJ1-1; weak D call: TRBD1 (5 bases). This CDR3 is CASSLWGTRDYTEAFF. The CDR3 DNA is TGCGCCAGCAGCTTGTGGGGGACCCGGGATTACACTGAAGCTTTCTTT. The full variable domain, in which reference TRBV5-1 and TRBJ1-1 provide the parts outside the CDR3, is KAGVTQTPRYLIKTRGQQVTLSCSPISGHRSVSWYQQTPGQGLQFLFEYFSETQRNKGNFPGRFSGRQFSNSRSEMNVSTLELGDSALYLCASSLWGTRDYTEAFFGQGTRLTVV.